This TCR beta chain was retrieved from a study of neurological immune-mediated disorders. The study built unsorted libraries from 2 million PBMCs kept at -80 C. Trimming shortened V by 1 base and J by 8 bases, and 11 bases separated the two germline ends. The germline V gene has CDR1 SEHNR and CDR2 FQNEAQ (reference sequence). The CDR3 has 13 amino acids. Study results and limitations: The greatest TCR clonal expansion occurred in HTLV-1-associated myelopathy and the least in multiple sclerosis, which fell below healthy controls. None of the CDR3 amino acid sequences in expanded clones turned up in more than one subject, which points to private repertoires in all groups.

This clonotype has a count of ten or more. Its antigen is unidentified. Synthesis of cDNA was carried out by template-switch 5'RACE. The reaction used 10-nucleotide random UMIs. TCRdb called the 5' RACE reads again in MiXCR, with one record for every CDR3 protein. This sample has roughly 74,000 distinct CDR3 sequences, with 4% to 6% found just once. The sample consisted of PBMCs. The chain carries TRBV7-9 and TRBJ1-2; D is ambiguous. This TCR was recovered from a man younger than 35 with multiple sclerosis. CDR3 in amino acids: CASSLGLQKGYTF. CDR3 nucleotides: TGTGCCAGCAGCTTAGGGTTACAGAAAGGCTACACCTTC.